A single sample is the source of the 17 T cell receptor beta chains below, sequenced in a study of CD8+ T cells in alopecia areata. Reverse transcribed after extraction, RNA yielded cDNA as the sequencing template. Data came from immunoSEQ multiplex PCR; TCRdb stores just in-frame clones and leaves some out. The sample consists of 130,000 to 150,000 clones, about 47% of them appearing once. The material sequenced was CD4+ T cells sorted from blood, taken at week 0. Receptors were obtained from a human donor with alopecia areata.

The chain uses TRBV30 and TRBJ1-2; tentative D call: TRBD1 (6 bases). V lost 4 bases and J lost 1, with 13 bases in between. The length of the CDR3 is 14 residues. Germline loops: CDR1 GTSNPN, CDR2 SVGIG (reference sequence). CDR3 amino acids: CAWKRTAINYGYTF. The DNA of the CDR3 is TGTGCCTGGAAAAGGACAGCGATTAACTATGGCTACACCTTC.

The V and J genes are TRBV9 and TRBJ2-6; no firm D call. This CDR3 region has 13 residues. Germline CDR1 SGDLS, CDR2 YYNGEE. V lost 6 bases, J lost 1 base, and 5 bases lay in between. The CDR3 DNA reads TGTGCCAGCATGGCATCTGGGGCCAACGTCCTGACTTTC. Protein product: CASMASGANVLTF.

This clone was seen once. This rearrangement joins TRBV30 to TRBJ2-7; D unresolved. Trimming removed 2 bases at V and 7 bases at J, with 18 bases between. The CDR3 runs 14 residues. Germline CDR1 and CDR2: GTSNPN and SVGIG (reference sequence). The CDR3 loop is CAWSRTQTSKEQYF. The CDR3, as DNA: TGTGCCTGGAGTCGTACGCAGACTTCCAAAGAGCAGTACTTC. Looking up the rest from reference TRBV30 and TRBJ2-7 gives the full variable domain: SQTIHQWPATLVQPVGSPLSLECTVEGTSNPNLYWYRQAAGRGLQLLFYSVGIGQISSEVPQNLSASRPQDRQFILSSKKLLLSDSGFYLCAWSRTQTSKEQYFGPGTRLTVT.

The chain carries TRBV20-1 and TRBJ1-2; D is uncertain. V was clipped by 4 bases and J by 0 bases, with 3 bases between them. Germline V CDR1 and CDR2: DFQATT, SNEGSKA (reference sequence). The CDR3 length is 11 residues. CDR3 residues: CSAKSNYGYTF. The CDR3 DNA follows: TGCAGTGCTAAGTCTAACTATGGCTACACCTTC.

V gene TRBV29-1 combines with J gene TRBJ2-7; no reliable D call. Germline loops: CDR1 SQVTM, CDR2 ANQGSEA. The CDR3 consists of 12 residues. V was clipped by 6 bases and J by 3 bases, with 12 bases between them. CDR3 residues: CSVDQDGYEQYF. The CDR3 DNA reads TGCAGCGTGGACCAGGACGGCTACGAGCAGTACTTC.

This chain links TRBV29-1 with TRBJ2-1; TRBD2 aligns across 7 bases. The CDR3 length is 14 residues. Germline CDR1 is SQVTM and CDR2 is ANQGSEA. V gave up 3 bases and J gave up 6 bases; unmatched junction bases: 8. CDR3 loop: CSVEPSGKVNEQFF. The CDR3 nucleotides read TGCAGCGTTGAGCCCAGCGGGAAAGTCAATGAGCAGTTCTTC.

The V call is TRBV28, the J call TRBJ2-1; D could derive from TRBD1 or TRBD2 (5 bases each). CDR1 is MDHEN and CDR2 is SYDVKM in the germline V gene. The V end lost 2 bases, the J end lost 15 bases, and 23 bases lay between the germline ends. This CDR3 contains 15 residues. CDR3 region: CASSLGGQRMGYTFF. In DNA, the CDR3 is TGTGCCAGCAGTTTAGGGGGTCAGAGGATGGGCTATACGTTCTTC.

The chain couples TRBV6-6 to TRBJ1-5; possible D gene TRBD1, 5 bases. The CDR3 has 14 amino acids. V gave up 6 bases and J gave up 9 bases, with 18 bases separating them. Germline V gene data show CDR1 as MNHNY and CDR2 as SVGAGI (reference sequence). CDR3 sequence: CASSQRDALGPQHF. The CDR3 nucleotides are TGTGCCAGCAGCCAACGGGACGCCTTGGGGCCCCAGCATTTT.

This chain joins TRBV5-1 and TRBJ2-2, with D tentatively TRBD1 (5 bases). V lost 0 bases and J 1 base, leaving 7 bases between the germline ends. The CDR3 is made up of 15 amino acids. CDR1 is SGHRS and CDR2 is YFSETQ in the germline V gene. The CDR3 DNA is TGCGCCAGCAGCTTGGATCAGGGGAACACCGGGGAGCTGTTTTTT. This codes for CASSLDQGNTGELFF.

The CDR3 bases are TGCGCCAGCAGCCTAGGACAGGGGAGCTACGAGCAGTACTTC. It encodes CASSLGQGSYEQYF. J is TRBJ2-7 and V is TRBV5-1; TRBD1 aligns across 9 bases. The ends lost 4 bases at V and 3 bases at J; junction bases unmatched: 5. Germline-derived CDR1 and CDR2 are SGHRS and YFSETQ. There are 14 residues in the CDR3. Together with reference TRBV5-1 and TRBJ2-7, the CDR3 gives the full variable domain: KAGVTQTPRYLIKTRGQQVTLSCSPISGHRSVSWYQQTPGQGLQFLFEYFSETQRNKGNFPGRFSGRQFSNSRSEMNVSTLELGDSALYLCASSLGQGSYEQYFGPGTRLTVT.

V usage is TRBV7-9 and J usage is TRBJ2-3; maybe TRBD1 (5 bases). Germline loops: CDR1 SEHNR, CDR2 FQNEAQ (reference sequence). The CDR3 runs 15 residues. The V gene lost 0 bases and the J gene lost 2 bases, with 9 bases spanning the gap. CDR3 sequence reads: CASSLAGAVTDTQYF. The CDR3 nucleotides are TGTGCCAGCAGCTTAGCAGGGGCGGTCACAGATACGCAGTATTTT.

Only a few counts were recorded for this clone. The CDR3 region is CASSLLSGGGRDYTF. The CDR3 nucleotides are TGCGCCAGCAGCTTGTTATCAGGGGGCGGTAGAGACTACACCTTC. The rearrangement links TRBV5-1 to TRBJ1-2; 8 bases are a match to TRBD1. CDR3 length: 15 residues. The V segment lost 1 base and the J segment 10 bases; nucleotides outside the gene matches: 12. CDR1 SGHRS and CDR2 YFSETQ come from the germline V gene.

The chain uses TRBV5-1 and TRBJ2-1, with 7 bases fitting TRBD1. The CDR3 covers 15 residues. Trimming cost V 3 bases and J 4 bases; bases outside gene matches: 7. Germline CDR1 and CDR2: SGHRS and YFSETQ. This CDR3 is CASSSETGRYNEQFF. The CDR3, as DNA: TGCGCCAGCAGCTCCGAGACAGGGAGATACAATGAGCAGTTCTTC.

CDR3 DNA sequence: TGTGCCAGCAGCCCCCTGGACAGGTCAATTGTAGGACAGTTCTTC. Amino acids: CASSPLDRSIVGQFF. The gene calls are TRBV9 and TRBJ2-1; 7 nucleotides align to TRBD1. CDR3 size: 15 residues. Trimming removed 4 bases from V and 13 bases from J; junction bases left unmatched: 17. Per germline, CDR1 SGDLS and CDR2 YYNGEE.

The CDR3, as DNA: TGTGCCTGGCGTGAGGGGCAGACCCAGTACTTC. Translating gives CAWREGQTQYF. The V call is TRBV30, the J call TRBJ2-5; perhaps D is TRBD1 or TRBD2 (5 bases each). The germline CDR1 and CDR2 sequences are GTSNPN and SVGIG (reference sequence). The CDR3 covers 11 residues. Between the trimmed V and J ends, which lost 5 bases and 6 bases, there was a span of 10 bases.

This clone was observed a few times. The CDR3 is CASSQAPSFNIQYF. The CDR3, as DNA: TGTGCCAGCAGCCAAGCCCCCTCTTTCAACATTCAGTACTTC. The gene calls are TRBV4-2 and TRBJ2-4; D unclear. Germline CDR1 LGHNA, CDR2 YNFKEQ. There are 14 residues in the CDR3. The ends were cut back, 1 base at V and 7 bases at J, with 11 bases in the middle.

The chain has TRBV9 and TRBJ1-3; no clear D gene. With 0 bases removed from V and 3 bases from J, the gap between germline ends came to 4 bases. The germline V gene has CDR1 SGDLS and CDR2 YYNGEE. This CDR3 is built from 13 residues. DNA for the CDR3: TGTGCCAGCAGCGTAGGGTATGGAAACACCATATATTTT. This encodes CASSVGYGNTIYF.